One sample yielded the 4 T cell receptor beta chains listed below, sequenced in a study of shared clonotypes between healthy human individuals (dated by TCRdb to about 2020). The library was produced with the immunoSEQ multiplex PCR assay. In its TCRdb copy, this immuneACCESS table keeps in-frame sequences only and misses some clones. Where compared with another copy, unresolved V genes explain less than half of these, and the others have no known cause. Present in this sample are roughly 2.6 million clones, over 85% of which were seen just once. 0.14% of the sample belongs to the ten largest clones. Material: naive CD4+ T cells sorted from blood. Per the publication, the cell subset or site label means: CD45RA+ positively selected. All receptors come from a young man in good health.

The chain carries TRBV2 and TRBJ2-1; 10 bases are shared with TRBD2. The germline V gene encodes CDR1 SNHLY and CDR2 FYNNEI. The CDR3 sequence is 14 residues long. V was clipped by 6 bases and J by 7 bases; unmatched bases: 6. DNA for the CDR3: TGTGCCAGCAGGTTAGCGGGGGGCATAAATGAGCAGTTCTTC. Protein: CASRLAGGINEQFF.

J is TRBJ2-1 and V is TRBV7-8; D unresolved. The CDR3 runs 17 residues. Germline CDR1 and CDR2: SGHVS and FQNEAQ. Trimming stripped 4 bases from V and 2 bases from J, with 18 bases between. CDR3 bases: TGTGCCAGCAGCTCCTCTTACTCCCGCCCCCCCTACAATGAGCAGTTCTTC. The encoded protein is CASSSSYSRPPYNEQFF. The full variable domain, completed using reference TRBV7-8 and TRBJ2-1, is GAGVSQSPRYKVAKRGQDVALRCDPISGHVSLFWYQQALGQGPEFLTYFQNEAQLDKSGLPSDRFFAERPEGSVSTLKIQRTQQEDSAVYLCASSSSYSRPPYNEQFFGPGTRLTVL.

This sequence joins TRBV7-2 and TRBJ2-4; weak D call: TRBD2 (6 bases). The germline V and J ends were trimmed by 6 bases and 8 bases, with 14 bases remaining between them. Germline values: CDR1 SGHTA, CDR2 FQGNSA. There are 13 residues in the CDR3. The CDR3 reads CASRRDFWDIQYF. The CDR3 DNA sequence: TGTGCCAGCAGAAGGGACTTTTGGGACATTCAGTACTTC.

The chain employs TRBV28 and TRBJ1-1; D unresolved. The CDR3 sequence is 12 residues long. Trimming removed 0 bases from V and 8 bases from J, with 7 bases in between. Per germline, CDR1 MDHEN and CDR2 SYDVKM. The CDR3 DNA is TGTGCCAGCAGTTTATGGGCAGTCGAAGCTTTCTTT. Its protein is CASSLWAVEAFF.